The 32 T cell receptor beta chains below come from one sample, sequenced in a study of T cells of healthy individuals. Each CDR3 protein is one row after TCRdb ran MiXCR on the 5' RACE reads. The sample shows under 70,000 distinct CDR3 sequences, roughly 15% of them seen only once. The source of these receptors is a human donor in good health.

This clonotype was observed a handful of times. This rearrangement joins TRBV7-7 to TRBJ2-1, with D tentatively TRBD1 (6 bases). CDR1 is SSHAT, CDR2 FNYEAQ, per germline (reference sequence). The CDR3 has 16 residues. Trimming left V 0 bases short and J 1 base short, with 10 bases between. The CDR3 nucleotides are TGTGCCAGCAGCTTAGCAGGGGGTGGGTCCTACAATGAGCAGTTCTTC. Its translation is CASSLAGGGSYNEQFF.

The rearrangement joins TRBV20-1 to TRBJ2-7, with 8 bases identical to TRBD2. Losses at the gene ends were 0 bases for V and 0 bases for J; bases not matched to a gene: 4. Germline V gene lookup returns CDR1 DFQATT and CDR2 SNEGSKA (reference sequence). CDR3 size: 15 residues. In DNA form, the CDR3 reads TGCAGTGCTAGAGACCCAGCGGGAGCCTCCTACGAGCAGTACTTC. Its protein product is CSARDPAGASYEQYF.

The chain couples TRBV9 to TRBJ1-6, with D hard to call. The CDR3 is 15 residues long. Germline CDR1 SGDLS, CDR2 YYNGEE. The V end was cut by 2 bases, the J end by 9 bases, with 15 bases between. The CDR3 region is CASSVGRVESSPLHF. The CDR3 DNA follows: TGTGCCAGCAGCGTTGGGAGGGTAGAGAGTTCACCCCTCCACTTT.

The rearrangement joins TRBV4-3 to TRBJ2-1; 11 nucleotides match TRBD2. V shed 4 bases and J 0 bases; nucleotides not matched to a gene: 2. This CDR3 contains 16 residues. Germline-derived CDR1 and CDR2 are LGHNA and YSLEER. The CDR3 nucleotides read TGCGCCAGCAGCCCGGGACTAGCGGACTCCTACAATGAGCAGTTCTTC. It translates to CASSPGLADSYNEQFF.

This clonotype was counted ten times or more. The chain employs TRBV29-1 and TRBJ2-5; a weak D match, TRBD2 (5 bases). Germline values: CDR1 SQVTM, CDR2 ANQGSEA. Trimming cost V 7 bases and J 2 bases, with 11 bases left between them. The CDR3 loop spans 12 amino acids. CDR3 nucleotides: TGCAGCGGCAGCACGGGACAAGAGACCCAGTACTTC. Protein product: CSGSTGQETQYF.

This clonotype has a handful of counts. The chain joins TRBV10-3 to TRBJ2-2; no firm D call. This CDR3 comprises 14 residues. CDR1 is ENHRY, CDR2 SYGVKD, per germline. V was clipped by 8 bases and J by 3 bases, with 13 bases between them. The CDR3 DNA follows: TGTGCCATCCTTCGGCAGGTCGACACCGGGGAGCTGTTTTTT. Protein: CAILRQVDTGELFF.

This clonotype was seen at least ten times. The V call is TRBV11-2, the J call TRBJ2-3; no clear D gene. V lost 0 bases to trimming and J lost 4 bases, with 5 bases between them. This CDR3 has 13 residues. Germline V gene data show CDR1 as SGHAT and CDR2 as FQNNGV. The CDR3 here is CASSLDQADTQYF. For the CDR3, the DNA is TGTGCCAGCAGCTTAGATCAGGCAGATACGCAGTATTTT.

This clonotype occurred many times. The CDR3, as DNA: TGCAGCGCCAGCCTGGGACAGAGGGATCAGCCCCAGCATTTT. Translated, it gives CSASLGQRDQPQHF. The chain joins TRBV29-1 to TRBJ1-5, with 7 nucleotides matching TRBD1. In germline, CDR1 is SQVTM, CDR2 ANQGSEA. With 7 bases clipped from V and 5 bases from J, the junction kept 11 bases outside the gene matches. The CDR3 is 14 amino acids.

This clonotype turned up a few times. The rearrangement uses TRBV20-1 and TRBJ1-1; possibly TRBD1 for D (6 bases). The CDR3 has 15 amino acids. Germline lookup yields CDR1 DFQATT and CDR2 SNEGSKA (reference sequence). V shed 1 base and J shed 1 base, with 13 bases lying between them. CDR3 amino acids: CSARADGTRNTEAFF. The CDR3 coding sequence is TGCAGTGCTAGAGCGGATGGGACAAGGAACACTGAAGCTTTCTTT.

This clonotype was seen many times. The chain employs TRBV2 and TRBJ2-2; D assignment may be TRBD1 or TRBD2 (5 bases each). V was shortened by 5 bases and J by 1 base, with 8 bases between the two germline ends. Germline V gene lookup returns CDR1 SNHLY and CDR2 FYNNEI. This CDR3 contains 14 residues. Written as DNA, the CDR3 is TGTGCCAGCAGTTATGGGGGGAACACCGGGGAGCTGTTTTTT. Amino acid sequence: CASSYGGNTGELFF.

This clonotype was detected many times. The rearrangement uses TRBV3-1 and TRBJ2-1, with 8 bases matching TRBD2. This CDR3 has 13 amino acids. Trimming removed 2 bases from V and 6 bases from J; junction bases left unmatched: 0. The germline V gene encodes CDR1 LGHDT and CDR2 YNNKEL (reference sequence). The CDR3 DNA reads as TGTGCCAGCAGCCAAAGCGGGGGCAATGAGCAGTTCTTC. It encodes CASSQSGGNEQFF.

This clonotype was observed a few times. At one boundary the junction diverges from the germline segment, which might be a read error. The chain employs TRBV7-9 and TRBJ2-5; no clear D gene. The CDR3 totals 14 residues. The germline CDR1 and CDR2 sequences are SEHNR and FQNEAQ (reference sequence). CDR3 sequence: CASSFSSSQEPQYF. DNA for the CDR3: TGTGCCAGCAGCTTTAGTTCGAGCCAAGAGCCCCAGTACTTC.

This clonotype was observed at least ten times. The CDR3 DNA reads TGTGCCAGCAGTGAAGCCGCGGGGGCGTCAAGTTCACAGCATTTT. Translated, it gives CASSEAAGASSSQHF. The chain uses TRBV2 and TRBJ1-5; D may be TRBD1 (6 bases). CDR3 size: 15 residues. V lost 0 bases to trimming and J lost 13 bases, with 19 bases between them. The germline gives CDR1 SNHLY, CDR2 FYNNEI. Variable domain in full (rest from reference TRBV2 and TRBJ1-5): EPEVTQTPSHQVTQMGQEVILRCVPISNHLYFYWYRQILGQKVEFLVSFYNNEISEKSEIFDDQFSVERPDGSNFTLKIRSTKLEDSAMYFCASSEAAGASSSQHFGDGTRLSIL.

This clonotype was seen many times. This chain joins TRBV30 and TRBJ1-1; D is unclear. Germline V gives CDR1 GTSNPN, CDR2 SVGIG (reference sequence). The CDR3 runs 12 residues. Trimming pared 4 bases from V and 1 base from J, leaving 7 bases between. The CDR3, as DNA: TGTGCCTGGACGCGGGAGAACACTGAAGCTTTCTTT. This sequence encodes CAWTRENTEAFF.

The CDR3 is CASSPPQPGLAGNEQFF. CDR3 nucleotide sequence: TGTGCCAGCAGCCCTCCCCAACCGGGACTAGCGGGGAATGAGCAGTTCTTC. V is TRBV7-9 and J is TRBJ2-1, with 13 bases that match TRBD2. Germline values: CDR1 SEHNR, CDR2 FQNEAQ (reference sequence). This CDR3 region has 17 residues. The V gene end was trimmed by 5 bases and the J gene end by 7 bases; junction bases not matched to a gene: 11.

V is TRBV27 and J is TRBJ2-3; the D is unclear. Trimming removed 3 bases at V and 0 bases at J, with 4 bases between. Germline V gives CDR1 MNHEY, CDR2 SMNVEV (reference sequence). The CDR3 loop spans 13 amino acids. The CDR3 DNA reads TGTGCCAGCAGTTTCTATAGCACAGATACGCAGTATTTT. Translated: CASSFYSTDTQYF.

This clonotype was recorded many times. The chain combines TRBV5-6 with TRBJ2-1, with 10 positions matching TRBD2. The trim removed 1 base at V and 0 bases at J, leaving 1 base unmatched. The CDR3 length is 16 residues. Germline CDR1 is SGHDT and CDR2 is YYEEEE. CDR3 DNA: TGTGCCAGCAGCTTGCCTAGCGGGGGCTCCTACAATGAGCAGTTCTTC. Protein: CASSLPSGGSYNEQFF.

The chain carries TRBV13 and TRBJ1-5; TRBD1 matches at 8 bases. CDR3 length: 14 amino acids. Germline CDR1 reads PRHDT; CDR2 reads FYEKMQ (reference sequence). J lost 5 bases, V lost 5 bases, and 5 bases had no gene match. The CDR3 spells CASSTRQGHQPQHF. The CDR3 DNA reads as TGTGCCAGCAGCACCAGACAGGGGCATCAGCCCCAGCATTTT.

This clonotype was recorded a few times. The V call is TRBV6-2 or TRBV6-3, the J call TRBJ1-1; tentative D call: TRBD1 (5 bases). Trimming pared 3 bases from V and 7 bases from J, leaving 6 bases between. This CDR3 comprises 11 residues. Germline CDR1 MNHEY, CDR2 SVGEGT. The CDR3 coding sequence is TGTGCCAGCAGTTATGACAGTGAAGCTTTCTTT. Amino acids: CASSYDSEAFF.

This clonotype was counted many times. The rearrangement joins TRBV11-3 to TRBJ2-1; D is undetermined. Looked up from germline, CDR1 is SGHNT and CDR2 is YENEEA. The CDR3 runs to 18 residues. V lost 5 bases, J lost 4 bases, and 24 bases lay in between. The CDR3 protein is CASSPGPVELQNYNEQFF. As DNA, the CDR3 is TGTGCCAGCAGCCCCGGGCCGGTGGAGCTCCAAAATTACAATGAGCAGTTCTTC.

This clonotype was recorded a few times. This chain uses TRBV18 with TRBJ2-1, with 8 bases lining up with TRBD2. The CDR3 contains 16 residues. CDR1 KGHSH and CDR2 LQKENI come from the germline V gene. V was clipped by 2 bases and J by 4 bases; unmatched bases: 7. The CDR3: CASSPGERGTYNEQFF. The CDR3 nucleotides are TGTGCCAGCTCACCAGGCGAGCGGGGGACTTACAATGAGCAGTTCTTC.

This clonotype has at least ten counts. The V gene is TRBV6-2 or TRBV6-3, the J gene TRBJ1-2; no definite D call. CDR3 length: 12 amino acids. Trimming pared 3 bases from V and 4 bases from J, leaving 6 bases between. Germline assignment: CDR1 MNHEY and CDR2 SVGEGT. CDR3 residues: CASSYGGYGYTF. The CDR3, as DNA: TGTGCCAGCAGTTATGGTGGCTATGGCTACACCTTC.

Many counts were recorded for this clonotype. The gene calls are TRBV7-8 and TRBJ2-3, with D maybe TRBD2 (5 bases). The germline CDR1 and CDR2 sequences are SGHVS and FQNEAQ. The V end lost 4 bases, the J end lost 4 bases, and 21 bases lay between the germline ends. The CDR3 extends over 17 amino acids. The chain's CDR3 is CASSSGPGSAVSDTQYF. CDR3 DNA sequence: TGTGCCAGCAGCTCTGGACCGGGATCAGCCGTATCAGATACGCAGTATTTT.

In its sample, this clonotype was seen many times. The J gene is TRBJ1-1, the V gene TRBV6-2 or TRBV6-3, with unresolved D. Germline V lookup: CDR1 MNHEY, CDR2 SVGEGT. The V and J ends lost 6 bases and 0 bases respectively, with 20 bases between them. The CDR3 is 17 amino acids. CDR3 protein: CASSLPQRFAMNTEAFF. The CDR3 DNA follows: TGTGCCAGCAGCCTCCCGCAACGGTTCGCAATGAACACTGAAGCTTTCTTT.

CDR3 in amino acids: CASSPSDVGVGPISTDTQYF. Written as DNA, the CDR3 is TGTGCCAGCAGCCCTTCGGATGTGGGGGTTGGACCGATTAGCACAGATACGCAGTATTTT. The chain employs TRBV9 and TRBJ2-3, with D perhaps TRBD1 or TRBD2 (5 bases each). CDR1 is SGDLS, CDR2 YYNGEE, per germline. V lost 4 bases and J lost 0, with 27 bases in between. CDR3 length: 20 amino acids.

The V call is TRBV6-1, the J call TRBJ2-1; no reliable D call. Deletions cut 3 bases from V and 6 bases from J, with 21 bases between. The germline V gene encodes CDR1 MNHNS and CDR2 SASEGT. The CDR3 runs 17 residues. Written as DNA, the CDR3 is TGTGCCAGCAGTGAGCCCTATCGCACGAAGAGTGGCAATGAGCAGTTCTTC. Protein: CASSEPYRTKSGNEQFF.

This clonotype was detected many times. V and J are TRBV9 and TRBJ1-3; possible D gene TRBD1, 5 bases. This CDR3 contains 17 residues. V gave up 0 bases and J gave up 0 bases, with 13 bases separating them. CDR1 is SGDLS and CDR2 is YYNGEE in the germline V gene. The CDR3 here is CASSVDRILDSGNTIYF. The CDR3 nucleotides read TGTGCCAGCAGCGTAGACAGGATACTTGACTCTGGAAACACCATATATTTT.

Here the CDR3 DNA reads TGTGCCAGCAGTCGGGACCGTCTGAACACTGAAGCTTTCTTT. Its protein is CASSRDRLNTEAFF. V and J are TRBV6-5 and TRBJ1-1; TRBD1 is a possible D gene (5 bases). The V gene lost 5 bases and the J gene lost 0 bases, with 10 bases spanning the gap. This CDR3 region has 14 residues. Germline lookup yields CDR1 MNHEY and CDR2 SVGAGI.

The rearrangement joins TRBV4-1 to TRBJ2-3; D not resolved. Germline CDR1 MGHRA, CDR2 YSYEKL. V was trimmed by 1 base and J by 3 bases, leaving 5 bases between them. The CDR3 has 13 amino acids. The CDR3 coding sequence is TGCGCCAGCAGCCAAGGGAGAACAGATACGCAGTATTTT. Translation gives CASSQGRTDTQYF.

The chain uses TRBV4-1 and TRBJ2-5, with D perhaps TRBD2 (7 bases). The CDR3 covers 15 residues. The ends were cut back, 2 bases at V and 5 bases at J, with 15 bases in the middle. Per the germline V gene, CDR1 is MGHRA and CDR2 is YSYEKL. The CDR3 protein is CASSQLPGGRETQYF. The CDR3 nucleotides are TGCGCCAGCAGCCAACTACCGGGGGGCCGGGAGACCCAGTACTTC.

This clonotype has a count of ten or more. CDR3 protein: CATSDLEQGASGDTQYF. For the CDR3, the DNA is TGTGCCACCAGTGATTTAGAGCAGGGGGCGAGTGGAGATACGCAGTATTTT. The chain employs TRBV24-1 and TRBJ2-3; TRBD1 aligns across 8 bases. The junction had 10 bases not matched to a gene; V was cut back by 1 base and J by 5 bases. Looked up from germline, CDR1 is KGHDR and CDR2 is SFDVKD. The CDR3 has 17 residues.

The genes are TRBV27 and TRBJ2-7; 7 bases are a match to TRBD2. This CDR3 has 14 amino acids. The V segment lost 6 bases and the J segment 2 bases; nucleotides outside the gene matches: 7. Germline assignment: CDR1 MNHEY and CDR2 SMNVEV (reference sequence). The CDR3 spells CASSSLGGAYEQYF. The CDR3 bases are TGTGCCAGCAGCAGCTTGGGGGGGGCCTACGAGCAGTACTTC.